This T cell receptor (beta chain) emerged from a study of T cells after yellow fever vaccination. Whole-study findings and limits: Of the clonotypes, a small share occurred in both CD4 and CD8 compartments.

TCRdb called the 5' RACE reads again in MiXCR, with one record for every CDR3 protein. This sample has about 320,000 distinct CDR3 sequences, with about 12% found just once. The CDR3 contains 13 residues. V shed 5 bases and J 3 bases; nucleotides not matched to a gene: 4. Germline CDR1 SEHNR, CDR2 FQNEAQ (reference sequence). On this clonotype: Its antigen is unidentified.

Sequencing used CD4+ T cells sorted from PBMCs, obtained 15 days after the yellow fever booster vaccination. The clonotype originates from a man aged 18 to 35 who received the YFV17D yellow fever vaccine. The gene calls are TRBV7-9 and TRBJ2-7; 7 positions agree with TRBD1. The CDR3 DNA follows: TGTGCCAGCAGCCCGGGACAGTACTACGAGCAGTACTTC. Translated, it gives CASSPGQYYEQYF.